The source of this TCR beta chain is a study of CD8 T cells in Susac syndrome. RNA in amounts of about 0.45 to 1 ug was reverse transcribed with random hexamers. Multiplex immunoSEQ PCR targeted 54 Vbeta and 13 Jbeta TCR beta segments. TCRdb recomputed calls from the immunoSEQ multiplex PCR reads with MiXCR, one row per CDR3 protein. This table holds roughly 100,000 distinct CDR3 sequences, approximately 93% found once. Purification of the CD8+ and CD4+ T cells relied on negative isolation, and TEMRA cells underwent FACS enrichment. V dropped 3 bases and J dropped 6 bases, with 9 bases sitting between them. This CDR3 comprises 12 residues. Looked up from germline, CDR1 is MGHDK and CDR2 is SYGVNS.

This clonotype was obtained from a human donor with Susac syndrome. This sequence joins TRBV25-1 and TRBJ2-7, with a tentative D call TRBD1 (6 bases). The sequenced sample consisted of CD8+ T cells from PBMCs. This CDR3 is CASSDTGLEQYF. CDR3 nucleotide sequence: TGTGCCAGCAGTGATACAGGGCTCGAGCAGTACTTC.